What follows describes a single TCR beta chain. There is no known antigen for this receptor. Qualities for individual bases were not recorded, and no much larger clone is one base off. This record comes from a study of blood T cell repertoires in COVID-19 (dated by TCRdb to 2018 to 2021). Concerning the study at large: Collaborator samples came from the United States, Italy and Spain and covered acute and convalescent phases of COVID-19. The material from the prospective study consisted of cDNA or gDNA derived from T cells, B-cell-depleted T cells, or PBMCs. Deeply sampled blood TCRbeta repertoires from subjects exposed to, actively infected with, or recovered from COVID-19 were included in the dataset. The repertoires were released in a freely available public database meant as a resource for research on the immune response to SARS-CoV-2. The samples were drawn from the first 160 participants of the ongoing ImmuneRACE study and from 950 to 1,500 subjects provided by 6 global collaborators. A de-identified subject ID, COVID-19 status, age in years and sex were almost always included in the sample metadata. HLA class I and class II types, where available, came from metadata supplied by the sample provider rather than from assay-based typing. Broad study findings and their caveats: Clinical and demographic metadata were provided uncurated, with the amount varying by source and participant.

The cysteine opens and the phenylalanine closes a CDR3 of 15 amino acids. Only CDR3 DNA is held: 45 bases, read in frame from base 1. The germline V gene yields SGHDN for CDR1 and FVKESK for CDR2. The V end loses 4 bases and the J end loses 8 bases, and a stretch of 20 bases separates them. The collaborating institutions used their own protocols to collect whole blood in K2EDTA tubes. For TCRbeta analysis, collaborators shipped samples as frozen whole blood, isolated PBMCs, or DNA extracted from either of those sample types. TCRbeta CDR3 regions were amplified from genomic DNA by means of the immunoSEQ Assay, a bias-controlled multiplex PCR. For the original study's pipeline: The number of nucleated cells in each sample was estimated by amplification of reference gene primers within the assay. To quantify the absolute abundance of each unique TCRbeta CDR3 rearrangement, sequence reads were collapsed and filtered. Productive Simpson clonality was computed per sample as the square root of Simpson's diversity index over productive rearrangements. TCRdb re-hosts the immuneACCESS table, in-frame sequences only. Its copies lack some clones; in the studies checked, an unresolved V gene accounts for under half of them, and the cause for the rest is not known. That table supplies the V and J calls and clone size; D and trimming were determined from the DNA. Recorded for this sample are 100,000 to 150,000 clones; approximately 74% of them occurred a single time. Approximately 5.7% of the sample comes from the top ten.

The chain couples TRBV14 to TRBJ1-2; no D gene call is confident. This clonotype originated in a man aged 55 to 70 with acute or convalescent COVID-19. Sequences were obtained from peripheral blood. The nucleotides read TGTGCCAGCAGCCGGAGTCTGGGAGACCTTCGCGGCTACACCTTC. It specifies CASSRSLGDLRGYTF.